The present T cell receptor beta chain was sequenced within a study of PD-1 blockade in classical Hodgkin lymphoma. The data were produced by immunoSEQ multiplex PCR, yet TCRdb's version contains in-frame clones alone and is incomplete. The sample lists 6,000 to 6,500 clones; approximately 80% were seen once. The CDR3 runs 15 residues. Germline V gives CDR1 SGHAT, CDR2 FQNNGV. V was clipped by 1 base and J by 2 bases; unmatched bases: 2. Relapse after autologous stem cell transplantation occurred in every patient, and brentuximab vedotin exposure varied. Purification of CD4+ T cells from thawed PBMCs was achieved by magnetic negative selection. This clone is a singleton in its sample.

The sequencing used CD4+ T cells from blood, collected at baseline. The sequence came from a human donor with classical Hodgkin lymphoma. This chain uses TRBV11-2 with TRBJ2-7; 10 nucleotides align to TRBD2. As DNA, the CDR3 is TGTGCCAGCAGCTTAGCCGGGACTAGCGCCTACGAGCAGTACTTC. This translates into CASSLAGTSAYEQYF.